This is a list of T cell receptor beta chains from one sample in a study of memory CD4+ T cells and cytomegalovirus serostatus. Some clones are missing from TCRdb's copy, which holds only in-frame ones; the method was immunoSEQ multiplex PCR. Of tens of thousands of clones in the sample, roughly 77% were seen once. Sequencing used memory CD4+ T cells from blood. These receptors all stem from an adult in good health and CMV-seronegative. Each CDR3 is given with its conserved first and last residue. Fields, in order: J gene, V gene, D gene, CDR3 protein. A D gene is named only where the DNA matches it firmly.

j_gene: TRBJ1-1
v_gene: TRBV18
d_gene: -
CDR3aa: CASSPNEMNTEAFF

j_gene: TRBJ1-4
v_gene: TRBV25-1
d_gene: TRBD1
CDR3aa: CASSDPGTGVEKLFF

j_gene: TRBJ2-5
v_gene: TRBV18
d_gene: -
CDR3aa: CASSPPGETQYF

j_gene: TRBJ1-1
v_gene: TRBV30
d_gene: -
CDR3aa: CAWSAGKTEAFF

j_gene: TRBJ1-3
v_gene: TRBV5-5
d_gene: -
CDR3aa: CASSLRDGGNTIYF

j_gene: TRBJ1-1
v_gene: TRBV6-5
d_gene: -
CDR3aa: CASSYRAPNTEAFF

j_gene: TRBJ2-5
v_gene: TRBV4-2
d_gene: -
CDR3aa: CASSQEWSGQETQYF

j_gene: TRBJ1-1
v_gene: TRBV28
d_gene: TRBD1
CDR3aa: CASSYGQGRTEAFF

j_gene: TRBJ2-4
v_gene: TRBV7-8
d_gene: -
CDR3aa: CASSLENIQYF

j_gene: TRBJ2-7
v_gene: TRBV6-5
d_gene: TRBD2
CDR3aa: CASSYSAGAYEQHF

j_gene: TRBJ2-7
v_gene: TRBV5-8
d_gene: TRBD1
CDR3aa: CASSLQWDRSYEQYF

j_gene: TRBJ1-1
v_gene: TRBV11-1
d_gene: -
CDR3aa: CASSLEPDLKAFF

j_gene: TRBJ2-6
v_gene: TRBV5-1
d_gene: -
CDR3aa: CASTLEASGANVLTF

j_gene: TRBJ1-5
v_gene: TRBV6-1
d_gene: -
CDR3aa: CASQTALNQPQHF

j_gene: TRBJ1-5
v_gene: TRBV6-5
d_gene: -
CDR3aa: CASSSLYNQPQHF

j_gene: TRBJ1-1
v_gene: TRBV6-6
d_gene: -
CDR3aa: CASSLPGSMNTEAFF

j_gene: TRBJ1-2
v_gene: TRBV9
d_gene: -
CDR3aa: CASSVELTGYGYTF

j_gene: TRBJ2-3
v_gene: TRBV4-1
d_gene: -
CDR3aa: CASSQATVSTDTQYF